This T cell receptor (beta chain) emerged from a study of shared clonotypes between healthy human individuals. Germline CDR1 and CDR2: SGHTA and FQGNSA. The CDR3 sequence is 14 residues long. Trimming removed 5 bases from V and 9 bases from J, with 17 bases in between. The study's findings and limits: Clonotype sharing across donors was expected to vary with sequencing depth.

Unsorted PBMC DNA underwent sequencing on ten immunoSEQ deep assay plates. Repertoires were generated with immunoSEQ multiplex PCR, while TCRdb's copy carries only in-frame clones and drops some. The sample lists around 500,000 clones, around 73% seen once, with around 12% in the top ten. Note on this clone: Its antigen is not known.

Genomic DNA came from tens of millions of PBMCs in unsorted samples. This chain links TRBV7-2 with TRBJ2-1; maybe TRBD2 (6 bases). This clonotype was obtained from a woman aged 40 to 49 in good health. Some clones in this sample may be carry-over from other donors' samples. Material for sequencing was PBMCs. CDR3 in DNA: TGTGCCAGCAGCCCAAGGGGTAGGAGGGGTGAGCAGTTCTTC. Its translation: CASSPRGRRGEQFF. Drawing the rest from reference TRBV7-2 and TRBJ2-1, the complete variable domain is GAGVSQSPSNKVTEKGKDVELRCDPISGHTALYWYRQSLGQGLEFLIYFQGNSAPDKSGLPSDRFSAERTGGSVSTLTIQRTQQEDSAVYLCASSPRGRRGEQFFGPGTRLTVL.